One and the same sample provided the 26 T cell receptor beta chains below, sequenced in a study of shared clonotypes between healthy human individuals. Method: immunoSEQ multiplex PCR; TCRdb's copy keeps in-frame clones and lacks some. The sample gives approximately 470,000 clones, almost 80% of which show up once; about 11% is in the top ten. The specimen sequenced was PBMCs. These receptors all stem from a woman in her 40s in good health. Some clones in this sample may be carry-over from other donors' samples.

Points on this clone: At the DNA level, this CDR3 is encoded by other sequences in the same sample as well. The rearrangement links TRBV6-5 to TRBJ2-6; no definite D call. Germline assignment: CDR1 MNHEY and CDR2 SVGAGI. The CDR3 has 14 amino acids. V was cut by 0 bases and J by 1 base, with 1 base left in between. The CDR3 DNA reads TGTGCCAGCAGTTACTCATCTGGGGCCAACGTCCTGACTTTC. Translated: CASSYSSGANVLTF.

The chain combines TRBV9 with TRBJ2-1; TRBD2 aligns across 8 bases. CDR1 SGDLS and CDR2 YYNGEE come from the germline V gene. The CDR3 is 16 residues long. The V gene end was trimmed by 3 bases and the J gene end by 6 bases; junction bases not matched to a gene: 11. The CDR3 nucleotides are TGTGCCAGCAGCGAGGGAGCGGGAGTCGTCGGCAATGAGCAGTTCTTC. The encoded protein is CASSEGAGVVGNEQFF.

This chain uses TRBV28 with TRBJ2-1; TRBD2 is a possible D gene (6 bases). CDR3 size: 15 residues. V was pared by 3 bases and J by 2 bases, with 11 bases between. Germline V gene lookup returns CDR1 MDHEN and CDR2 SYDVKM. The CDR3 protein is CASSLTGEPYNEQFF. The CDR3 DNA is TGTGCCAGCAGTTTGACGGGAGAACCCTACAATGAGCAGTTCTTC.

About this clone itself: No conserved phenylalanine or tryptophan is present at the end of the CDR3, so a read error is the likely explanation. The chain uses TRBV13 and TRBJ2-7; 8 bases line up with TRBD2. J gave up 1 base and V 0 bases, and 5 bases lay outside the gene matches. The V gene's germline CDR1 is PRHDT and CDR2 FYEKMQ (reference sequence). CDR3 size: 16 residues. Here the CDR3 reads CASSLGASGGSYEQYL. The CDR3 DNA reads TGTGCCAGCAGCTTAGGGGCGAGCGGGGGATCCTACGAGCAGTACCTC.

This clone showed up just once. The gene calls are TRBV6-5 and TRBJ1-2; D is possibly TRBD1 (6 bases). Germline loops: CDR1 MNHEY, CDR2 SVGAGI. The CDR3 consists of 14 residues. Trimming removed 2 bases at V and 7 bases at J, with 14 bases between. CDR3 in amino acids: CASSYGGSGIGYTF. The CDR3 nucleotides read TGTGCCAGCAGTTACGGGGGCAGTGGTATTGGCTACACCTTC.

The chain uses TRBV2 and TRBJ2-2; 15 bases are a match to TRBD2. The CDR3 is 17 residues long. The trim removed 9 bases at V and 6 bases at J, leaving 11 bases unmatched. Germline V CDR1 and CDR2: SNHLY, FYNNEI. CDR3 sequence reads: CASRAGTSGRLAGELFF. For the CDR3, the DNA is TGTGCCAGTCGGGCCGGGACTAGCGGGAGGTTGGCCGGGGAGCTGTTTTTT. The full variable domain, in which reference TRBV2 and TRBJ2-2 provide the parts outside the CDR3, is EPEVTQTPSHQVTQMGQEVILRCVPISNHLYFYWYRQILGQKVEFLVSFYNNEISEKSEIFDDQFSVERPDGSNFTLKIRSTKLEDSAMYFCASRAGTSGRLAGELFFGEGSRLTVL.

The chain has TRBV2 and TRBJ2-3; D tentatively reads TRBD1 or TRBD2 (5 bases each). Trimming took 8 bases from V and 1 from J, leaving 19 bases between them. CDR3 length equals 16 residues. CDR1 SNHLY and CDR2 FYNNEI come from the germline V gene. As DNA, the CDR3 is TGTGCCAGCGCCTCGGTAACGGGACGGGGCACAGATACGCAGTATTTT. It yields the protein CASASVTGRGTDTQYF. Full variable domain (missing parts from reference TRBV2 and TRBJ2-3): EPEVTQTPSHQVTQMGQEVILRCVPISNHLYFYWYRQILGQKVEFLVSFYNNEISEKSEIFDDQFSVERPDGSNFTLKIRSTKLEDSAMYFCASASVTGRGTDTQYFGPGTRLTVL.

This clone was recorded a few times. Here the CDR3 DNA reads TGTGCCAGCAGCGCAGGGAGGTCTTATAATTCACCCCTCCACTTT. This translates into CASSAGRSYNSPLHF. J is TRBJ1-6 and V is TRBV9, with D maybe TRBD1 (5 bases). V shed 3 bases and J shed 4 bases, with 11 bases lying between them. The CDR3 extends over 15 amino acids. The V gene's germline CDR1 is SGDLS and CDR2 YYNGEE. Complete variable domain (other parts from reference TRBV9 and TRBJ1-6): DSGVTQTPKHLITATGQRVTLRCSPRSGDLSVYWYQQSLDQGLQFLIQYYNGEERAKGNILERFSAQQFPDLHSELNLSSLELGDSALYFCASSAGRSYNSPLHFGNGTRLTVT.

The J gene is TRBJ2-7, the V gene TRBV27; D ambiguous. Per germline, CDR1 MNHEY and CDR2 SMNVEV (reference sequence). Trimming took 2 bases from V and 7 from J, leaving 12 bases between them. This CDR3 is built from 13 residues. CDR3 nucleotide sequence: TGTGCCAGCAGTTTAGGTCTTATGAGGGAGCAGTACTTC. Protein sequence: CASSLGLMREQYF.

Only a few counts were recorded for this clone. The chain has TRBV6-1 and TRBJ1-1; D perhaps matches TRBD1 (5 bases). The CDR3 contains 18 residues. Germline V gene sequence: CDR1 MNHNS, CDR2 SASEGT. V lost 1 base and J 1 base, leaving 19 bases between the germline ends. CDR3 bases: TGTGCCAGCAGTGAAGTCCCGGGGGGTGGGACGGCGAACACTGAAGCTTTCTTT. Amino acids: CASSEVPGGGTANTEAFF.

V gene TRBV5-1 combines with J gene TRBJ2-7; 7 bases match TRBD1. V shed 4 bases, J shed 1 base, and the junction held 14 bases outside the gene matches. The CDR3 totals 17 residues. Germline V gene lookup returns CDR1 SGHRS and CDR2 YFSETQ. The CDR3 nucleotides read TGCGCCAGCAGCCAGCCCGACAGGGCCGATCGATCCTACGAGCAGTACTTC. It codes for CASSQPDRADRSYEQYF.

The gene calls are TRBV29-1 and TRBJ1-2, with D unresolved. The germline gives CDR1 SQVTM, CDR2 ANQGSEA. The length of the CDR3 is 11 residues. With 3 bases removed from V and 4 bases from J, the gap between germline ends came to 6 bases. The CDR3 protein is CSVETAYGYTF. DNA of the CDR3: TGCAGCGTTGAGACTGCCTATGGCTACACCTTC. Using reference TRBV29-1 and TRBJ1-2 for the parts outside the CDR3, the full variable domain is SAVISQKPSRDICQRGTSLTIQCQVDSQVTMMFWYRQQPGQSLTLIATANQGSEATYESGFVIDKFPISRPNLTFSTLTVSNMSPEDSSIYLCSVETAYGYTFGSGTRLTVV.

The V gene is TRBV27, the J gene TRBJ2-7; tentatively, D is TRBD1 (6 bases). The germline gives CDR1 MNHEY, CDR2 SMNVEV (reference sequence). This CDR3 comprises 15 residues. Trimming removed 1 base from V and 6 bases from J, with 16 bases in between. CDR3 residues: CASSLYRDARGEQYF. CDR3 nucleotide sequence: TGTGCCAGCAGTTTATACCGGGACGCCAGGGGCGAGCAGTACTTC.

This clone turned up a few times. The chain is built from TRBV2 and TRBJ1-1, with D possibly being TRBD1 (6 bases). The V end lost 7 bases, the J end lost 3 bases, and 12 bases lay between the germline ends. The CDR3 runs 13 residues. Per germline, CDR1 SNHLY and CDR2 FYNNEI. The CDR3 protein is CASTLGADTEAFF. The CDR3 nucleotides are TGTGCCAGCACGTTGGGGGCTGACACTGAAGCTTTCTTT.

V is TRBV18 and J is TRBJ2-1; TRBD1 might be the D (6 bases). Trimming took 3 bases from V and 8 from J, leaving 11 bases between them. CDR3 length equals 13 residues. Per germline, CDR1 KGHSH and CDR2 LQKENI. CDR3 coding DNA: TGTGCCAGCTCACCTTCTTACAGGGATGAGCAGTTCTTC. Residues: CASSPSYRDEQFF.

The chain couples TRBV9 to TRBJ1-3; TRBD1 is a possible D gene (5 bases). CDR1 is SGDLS and CDR2 is YYNGEE in the germline V gene. V shed 7 bases and J shed 7 bases, with 15 bases lying between them. The CDR3 has 13 residues. The CDR3: CASAQGPGNTIYF. CDR3 DNA: TGTGCCAGCGCCCAGGGCCCCGGGAACACCATATATTTT.

This rearrangement joins TRBV7-8 to TRBJ1-5, with unresolved D. The CDR3 runs to 12 residues. Germline V gene data show CDR1 as SGHVS and CDR2 as FQNEAQ. V shed 10 bases and J shed 1 base, with 8 bases lying between them. CDR3 loop: CATGGSNQPQHF. CDR3 coding DNA: TGTGCCACCGGCGGGAGCAATCAGCCCCAGCATTTT.

The rearrangement links TRBV11-1 to TRBJ2-3; no reliable D call. Germline CDR1 reads SGHAT; CDR2 reads FQDESV (reference sequence). V was shortened by 2 bases and J by 6 bases, with 6 bases between the two germline ends. The CDR3 runs 12 residues. CDR3 residues: CASSLRADTQYF. In nucleotides, the CDR3 is TGTGCCAGCAGCTTACGGGCGGATACGCAGTATTTT.

In nucleotides, the CDR3 is TGTGCCAGCAGCATAAGACAGTCAAATGAAAAACTGTTTTTT. Translation: CASSIRQSNEKLFF. The chain joins TRBV5-6 to TRBJ1-4, with D possibly TRBD1 on 5 matching bases. Between the trimmed V and J ends, which lost 4 bases and 5 bases, there was a span of 12 bases. The germline V gene has CDR1 SGHDT and CDR2 YYEEEE. The CDR3 consists of 14 residues.

This clone was observed a single time. The J gene is TRBJ2-7, the V gene TRBV30; either TRBD1 or TRBD2 may supply D (5 bases each). This CDR3 spans 12 amino acids. Germline CDR1 GTSNPN, CDR2 SVGIG (reference sequence). V shed 4 bases and J shed 5 bases, with 12 bases lying between them. DNA for the CDR3: TGTGCCTGGACCGGGGCTTTGGACGAGCAGTACTTC. Its protein is CAWTGALDEQYF.

This chain joins TRBV6-5 and TRBJ1-1; 9 bases match TRBD1. The V and J ends lost 3 bases and 0 bases, in that order; junction bases with no gene match: 2. The germline V gene has CDR1 MNHEY and CDR2 SVGAGI. The CDR3 consists of 15 residues. This CDR3 is CASSYRTGVNTEAFF. CDR3 nucleotides: TGTGCCAGCAGTTATCGGACAGGGGTGAACACTGAAGCTTTCTTT.

V is TRBV7-8 and J is TRBJ2-1; 8 bases match TRBD2. J lost 7 bases, V lost 2 bases, and 7 bases had no gene match. Germline V gives CDR1 SGHVS, CDR2 FQNEAQ. The CDR3 runs to 15 residues. The CDR3 spells CASSLRAGVKNEQFF. CDR3 DNA: TGTGCCAGCAGCTTAAGAGCGGGAGTAAAGAATGAGCAGTTCTTC. Drawing the rest from reference TRBV7-8 and TRBJ2-1, the complete variable domain is GAGVSQSPRYKVAKRGQDVALRCDPISGHVSLFWYQQALGQGPEFLTYFQNEAQLDKSGLPSDRFFAERPEGSVSTLKIQRTQQEDSAVYLCASSLRAGVKNEQFFGPGTRLTVL.

This rearrangement joins TRBV5-6 to TRBJ2-7; TRBD2 matches at 7 bases. Germline assignment: CDR1 SGHDT and CDR2 YYEEEE. The trim removed 2 bases at V and 4 bases at J, leaving 6 bases unmatched. There are 14 residues in the CDR3. The CDR3 nucleotides read TGTGCCAGCAGCTTCCCTAGCGGTGTTTACGAGCAGTACTTC. It codes for CASSFPSGVYEQYF.

The chain has TRBV7-9 and TRBJ1-2, with 7 bases matching TRBD1. CDR1 and CDR2 (germline): SEHNR, FQNEAQ (reference sequence). V gave up 5 bases and J gave up 2 bases; unmatched junction bases: 8. CDR3 size: 15 residues. In DNA, the CDR3 is TGTGCCAGCAGCCGCCTTGGGACAGAAAACTATGGCTACACCTTC. This encodes CASSRLGTENYGYTF.

This clone has more than one count but fewer than ten. This chain connects TRBV11-3 to TRBJ2-1; 9 nucleotides agree with TRBD2. Germline V gives CDR1 SGHNT, CDR2 YENEEA. The CDR3 is 17 amino acids. V lost 5 bases, J lost 7 bases, and 15 bases stayed unmatched. As DNA, the CDR3 is TGTGCCAGCAGCCCCTCGGTCGGGGTAGCGGGAGATAATGAGCAGTTCTTC. It yields the protein CASSPSVGVAGDNEQFF.

This sequence joins TRBV30 and TRBJ2-7, with D possibly being TRBD1 (6 bases). V shed 3 bases and J shed 3 bases, with 18 bases lying between them. Germline CDR1 is GTSNPN and CDR2 is SVGIG (reference sequence). The CDR3 sequence is 15 residues long. The CDR3 loop is CAWRSPGDTIYEQYF. In DNA, the CDR3 is TGTGCCTGGAGAAGCCCAGGGGACACAATCTACGAGCAGTACTTC.